These 15 T cell receptor beta chains were all obtained from the same sample, sequenced in a study of vaccination effects on CD4 cells after COVID-19. Data came from immunoSEQ multiplex PCR; TCRdb stores just in-frame clones and leaves some out. The sample consists of tens of thousands of clones, roughly three quarters of them appearing once. Ahead of sequencing, the ViraFEST assay grew antigen-specific CD4+ T cells using viral peptide pools. Upon completion of approximately ten days in culture, CD4+ T cells were isolated. Either the BNT162b2 or mRNA-1273 vaccine was given to participants in two doses. Their target antigens are unknown. The sample in question was CD4+ T cells from PBMCs cultured with HCoV-229E spike peptides, obtained after COVID-19 vaccination. The receptors originated from a human donor who received a COVID-19 vaccine.

The chain carries TRBV15 and TRBJ1-1; 8 bases map to TRBD1. Trimming at V came to 1 base and at J to 1 base, leaving 5 bases not matched to a gene. Germline V gene lookup returns CDR1 LNHNV and CDR2 YYDKDF (reference sequence). The CDR3 length is 16 residues. The CDR3 loop reads CATSRGGQEANTEAFF. As DNA, the CDR3 is TGTGCCACCAGCAGAGGGGGACAGGAGGCGAACACTGAAGCTTTCTTT. The variable domain in full, with the rest retrieved from reference TRBV15 and TRBJ1-1, is DAMVIQNPRYQVTQFGKPVTLSCSQTLNHNVMYWYQQKSSQAPKLLFHYYDKDFNNEADTPDNFQSRRPNTSFCFLDIRSPGLGDTAMYLCATSRGGQEANTEAFFGQGTRLTVV.

V usage is TRBV28 and J usage is TRBJ2-5; possible D gene TRBD1, 5 bases. Germline CDR1 is MDHEN and CDR2 is SYDVKM. V lost 7 bases and J lost 5, with 11 bases in between. The CDR3 is 12 residues long. CDR3 DNA: TGTGCCAGCACCACCGACAGTGAGACCCAGTACTTC. Translating it yields CASTTDSETQYF.

The chain uses TRBV3-1 (or the pseudogene TRBV3-2) and TRBJ2-7, with 10 bases that match TRBD2. V dropped 4 bases and J dropped 5; count of bases not matched to a gene: 5. Germline loops: CDR1 LGHDT, CDR2 YNNKEL (reference sequence). The CDR3 spans 14 residues. CDR3 in amino acids: CASSPLAGAHEQYF. The CDR3, as DNA: TGTGCCAGCAGCCCTCTAGCGGGGGCCCACGAGCAGTACTTC.

The chain is built from TRBV2 and TRBJ2-1; 8 nucleotides agree with TRBD2. Germline lookup yields CDR1 SNHLY and CDR2 FYNNEI. The CDR3 sequence is 18 residues long. Unmatched junction bases numbered 14, after V lost 3 bases and J lost 4 bases. CDR3 in amino acids: CASSDSRYERESYNEQFF. The CDR3 nucleotides are TGTGCCAGCAGTGATTCTCGTTACGAGCGGGAGTCTTACAATGAGCAGTTCTTC.

This chain connects TRBV19 to TRBJ1-6; a possible D gene is TRBD1 (6 bases). Trimming removed 1 base at V and 8 bases at J, with 12 bases between. The CDR3 contains 15 residues. Germline V CDR1 and CDR2: LNHDA, SQIVND (reference sequence). CDR3 bases: TGTGCCAGTAGTATAGGGGGGCCAACTCATTCACCCCTCCACTTT. Translating it yields CASSIGGPTHSPLHF.

DNA of the CDR3: TGTGCCAGCAGCTTAGGTGCAGGGTACTACGAGCAGTACTTC. It codes for CASSLGAGYYEQYF. This chain joins TRBV7-9 and TRBJ2-7; TRBD1 might be the D (5 bases). The CDR3 consists of 14 residues. The germline V gene encodes CDR1 SEHNR and CDR2 FQNEAQ (reference sequence). V lost 1 base, J lost 3 bases, and 10 bases lay in between.

This rearrangement joins TRBV18 to TRBJ2-3, with 12 bases identical to TRBD1. With 2 bases clipped from V and 4 bases from J, the junction kept 7 bases outside the gene matches. CDR1 and CDR2 from the germline V gene are KGHSH and LQKENI. The CDR3 has 17 residues. CDR3 sequence: CASSPMARDRGPDTQYF. The DNA for the CDR3 is TGTGCCAGCTCACCAATGGCCCGGGACAGGGGGCCAGATACGCAGTATTTT. Looking up the rest from reference TRBV18 and TRBJ2-3 gives the full variable domain: NAGVMQNPRHLVRRRGQEARLRCSPMKGHSHVYWYRQLPEEGLKFMVYLQKENIIDESGMPKERFSAEFPKEGPSILRIQQVVRGDSAAYFCASSPMARDRGPDTQYFGPGTRLTVL.

This clone was seen a few times. The rearrangement uses TRBV20-1 and TRBJ1-3; D may be TRBD1 (5 bases). Germline V gives CDR1 DFQATT, CDR2 SNEGSKA (reference sequence). The CDR3 consists of 11 residues. CDR3 coding DNA: TGCAGCGGGGGCTCTGGAAACACCATATATTTT. Translation: CSGGSGNTIYF.

This sequence joins TRBV18 and TRBJ2-7; 13 positions match TRBD2. The CDR3 runs 16 residues. Trimming at V came to 4 bases and at J to 1 base, leaving 4 bases not matched to a gene. The germline CDR1 and CDR2 sequences are KGHSH and LQKENI. In nucleotides, the CDR3 is TGTGCCAGCTCACGGTTGACTAGCGGGGGGTCCTACGAGCAGTACTTC. Protein sequence: CASSRLTSGGSYEQYF. The full variable domain, rest sourced from reference TRBV18 and TRBJ2-7, is NAGVMQNPRHLVRRRGQEARLRCSPMKGHSHVYWYRQLPEEGLKFMVYLQKENIIDESGMPKERFSAEFPKEGPSILRIQQVVRGDSAAYFCASSRLTSGGSYEQYFGPGTRLTVT.

The chain links TRBV5-1 to TRBJ1-5; unclear D gene. The CDR3 runs to 15 residues. CDR1 SGHRS and CDR2 YFSETQ come from the germline V gene. Trimming cost V 4 bases and J 2 bases, with 13 bases left between them. The CDR3 here is CASSLGPLGNQPQHF. The CDR3 nucleotides read TGCGCCAGCAGCCTTGGACCCCTAGGCAATCAGCCCCAGCATTTT.

The rearrangement links TRBV28 to TRBJ2-7, with 7 bases matching TRBD2. Germline CDR1 MDHEN, CDR2 SYDVKM. J gave up 0 bases and V 3 bases, and 11 bases lay outside the gene matches. This CDR3 region has 17 residues. The CDR3 coding sequence is TGTGCCAGCAGTTTCTGGGAGCTAGCGGCCAGCTCCTACGAGCAGTACTTC. It specifies CASSFWELAASSYEQYF. Together with reference TRBV28 and TRBJ2-7, the CDR3 gives the full variable domain: DVKVTQSSRYLVKRTGEKVFLECVQDMDHENMFWYRQDPGLGLRLIYFSYDVKMKEKGDIPEGYSVSREKKERFSLILESASTNQTSMYLCASSFWELAASSYEQYFGPGTRLTVT.

This sequence joins TRBV6-1 and TRBJ1-6; 9 bases align to TRBD1. V trimming: 3 bases; J trimming: 10 bases; junction bases outside the gene matches: 7. The germline gives CDR1 MNHNS, CDR2 SASEGT. This CDR3 is 15 amino acids long. CDR3 protein: CASSEAQGANSPLHF. In DNA form, the CDR3 reads TGTGCCAGCAGTGAGGCACAGGGGGCTAACTCACCCCTCCACTTT.

The chain links TRBV7-9 to TRBJ1-2, with TRBD1 matching 7 bases. The germline CDR1 and CDR2 sequences are SEHNR and FQNEAQ (reference sequence). Trimming at V came to 3 bases and at J to 5 bases, leaving 15 bases not matched to a gene. CDR3 length equals 17 residues. The CDR3 nucleotides read TGTGCCAGCAGCTTCTCTCGGGAGGGGGCCGAAACATATGGCTACACCTTC. Translating gives CASSFSREGAETYGYTF. The variable domain in full, completed from reference TRBV7-9 and TRBJ1-2, reads DTGVSQNPRHKITKRGQNVTFRCDPISEHNRLYWYRQTLGQGPEFLTYFQNEAQLEKSRLLSDRFSAERPKGSFSTLEIQRTEQGDSAMYLCASSFSREGAETYGYTFGSGTRLTVV.

CDR3 loop: CASSPVRGAGTEAFF. DNA of the CDR3: TGTGCCAGCAGCCCGGTGCGGGGGGCGGGTACAGAAGCTTTCTTT. The V call is TRBV3-1 (or the pseudogene TRBV3-2), the J call TRBJ1-1; tentative D call: TRBD1 (6 bases). Deletions cut 4 bases from V and 8 bases from J, with 20 bases between. The CDR3 is made up of 15 amino acids. In germline, CDR1 is LGHDT, CDR2 YNNKEL (reference sequence).

This rearrangement joins TRBV5-4 to TRBJ1-2, with 7 positions matching TRBD1. This CDR3 is 16 amino acids long. Losses at the gene ends were 4 bases for V and 4 bases for J; bases not matched to a gene: 13. The germline V gene has CDR1 SGHNT and CDR2 YYREEE (reference sequence). The DNA for the CDR3 is TGTGCCAGCAGCGGAAGGGAGGGGGCCCCCTCCTATGGCTACACCTTC. Translating it yields CASSGREGAPSYGYTF.